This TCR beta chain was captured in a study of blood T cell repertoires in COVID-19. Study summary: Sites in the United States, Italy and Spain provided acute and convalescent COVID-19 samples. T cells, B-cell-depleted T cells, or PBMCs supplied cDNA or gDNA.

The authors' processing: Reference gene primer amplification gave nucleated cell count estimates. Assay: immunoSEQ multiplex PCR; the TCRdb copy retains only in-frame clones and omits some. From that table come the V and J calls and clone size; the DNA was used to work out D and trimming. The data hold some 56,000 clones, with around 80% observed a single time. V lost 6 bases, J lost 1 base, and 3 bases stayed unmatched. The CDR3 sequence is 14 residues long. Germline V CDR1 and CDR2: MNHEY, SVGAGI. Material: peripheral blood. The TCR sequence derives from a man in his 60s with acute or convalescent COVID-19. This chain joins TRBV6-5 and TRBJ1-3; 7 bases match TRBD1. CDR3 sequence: CASRDRTSGNTIYF. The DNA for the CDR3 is TGTGCCAGCAGGGACAGGACTTCTGGAAACACCATATATTTT.